The TCR beta chain described here comes from a study of T-cell memory formation after mild COVID-19. V was trimmed by 8 bases and J by 4 bases, leaving 12 bases between them. Germline V gene lookup returns CDR1 MNHEY and CDR2 SVGAGI. CDR3 length: 13 residues. MiXCR, run by TCRdb on the 5' RACE reads, gives a single entry per CDR3 protein. The data show 150,000 to 200,000 distinct CDR3 sequences, about 15% seen once. The sample comprised PBMCs or a T cell subset sorted from them (not recorded which). The receptor comes from an adult woman who had mild COVID-19 (a few samples of this study predate the infection). Cell type and time point are not known. The chain couples TRBV6-5 to TRBJ1-5; D is unclear. The CDR3 bases are TGTGCCAGCGGGTCGAGGGCTAATCAGCCCCAGCATTTT. Its protein is CASGSRANQPQHF.